This section outlines one T cell receptor beta chain sequence together with its context. Its antigen is currently unknown. Whole blood supplied total RNA, and T cells were not sorted. CDR3 size: 19 residues. Germline V gene data show CDR1 as KGHSH and CDR2 as LQKENI. UMIs incorporating a 6-nucleotide sample barcode were appended by means of template switching. One entry per CDR3 protein, without DNA, is what TCRdb gives after re-calling the 5' RACE reads. This sample carries hundreds of thousands of distinct CDR3 sequences, with around 2.4% going to the ten biggest clones. This sample is part of a study of monozygotic twins with inflammatory bowel disease. Study conclusions and caveats: For IBD patients, clonotypes shared with others were fewer than for healthy twins, especially with disease activity. Data gave no support to a single strong signal or clonotype associated with IBD.

The receptor was derived from a human donor with ulcerative colitis or Crohn's disease, or a healthy co-twin of an affected twin (not recorded which). The J gene is TRBJ2-2, the V gene TRBV18. Material for sequencing was blood. This CDR3 reads CASSPPGPRLRSNTGELFF.